Listed below are T cell receptor beta chains from one sample, sequenced in a study of T-cell memory formation after mild COVID-19. TCRdb reprocessed the 5' RACE reads with MiXCR, giving one entry per CDR3 protein. The sample records around 340,000 distinct CDR3 sequences, over 10% being singletons. The material sequenced was PBMCs or a T cell subset sorted from them (not recorded which). The receptors shown here come from a young man who had mild COVID-19 (a few samples of this study predate the infection). Cell type and time point are not known. CDR3s leave out the opening cysteine and the closing phenylalanine or tryptophan.

TRBJ2-3 13 TRBV20-1 SATPVGGSTDTQY
TRBJ2-7 11 TRBV11-2 ASSLDRGSEQY
TRBJ1-2 12 TRBV11-2 ASSWDRLNYGYT
TRBJ1-6 14 TRBV4-1 ASSQVGFEGDSPLH
TRBJ2-7 11 TRBV7-2 ASSARRGGEQY
TRBJ2-1 13 TRBV7-2 ASSPDRGPYNEQF
TRBJ2-7 12 TRBV5-1 ASSFDRGKYEQY
TRBJ2-7 11 TRBV7-9 ASSPLTSYEQY
TRBJ2-6 15 TRBV7-2 ASSRQTGGGTTNVLT
TRBJ2-4 13 TRBV24-1 ATCGDEIAKNIQY
TRBJ1-2 13 TRBV4-3 ASSQDLIGINGYT
TRBJ1-3 13 TRBV12-3/TRBV12-4 ASRQQGRFGNTIY
TRBJ2-2 12 TRBV2 ASSRERNTGELF
TRBJ1-1 13 TRBV27 ASSLRMAGVTEAF
TRBJ1-1 10 TRBV28 ASTLANTEAF
TRBJ2-2 16 TRBV7-8 ASSLVRRFPGNTGELF
TRBJ2-7 11 TRBV30 AWNPMPGQSQY
TRBJ2-1 11 TRBV4-3 ASSQETYNEQF
TRBJ2-1 14 TRBV9 ASSVTGTYSYNEQF
TRBJ2-3 10 TRBV24-1 ATSDRGGVQY
TRBJ2-2 12 TRBV7-2 ASSIQGATGELF
TRBJ2-3 12 TRBV4-1 ASSEIVDTDTQY